The rows below give T cell receptor beta chains drawn from one sample of a study of T cell responses to AZD1222 COVID-19 vaccine. The repertoire was sequenced with immunoSEQ multiplex PCR; TCRdb's copy has only in-frame clones and lacks some. The sample yields 180,000 or so clones, around 90% seen once. The sample consisted of peripheral blood, taken 28 days after the second AZD1222 dose. These TCRs come from an adult who received the AZD1222 COVID-19 vaccine. The CDR3 runs from the conserved cysteine through the conserved F or W. A D gene is named only where the DNA matches it firmly. Part of the rows lack a size; the others show once, few, many or a class for expanded clones.

once	TRBV7-2	TRBJ2-1	.	CASSLEGAQVPNEQFF	TGTGCCAGCAGCTTAGAAGGGGCCCAGGTTCCAAATGAGCAGTTCTTC
.	TRBV11-3	TRBJ2-5	.	CASSTGTPGTQYF	TGTGCCAGCAGTACCGGGACTCCAGGGACCCAGTACTTC
.	TRBV7-9	TRBJ1-1	.	CASSPRGEPTEAFF	TGTGCCAGCAGCCCCCGAGGGGAGCCCACTGAAGCTTTCTTT
.	TRBV7-9	TRBJ1-6	.	CASSSRGDSPLHF	TGTGCCAGCAGTTCGAGGGGAGATTCACCCCTCCACTTT
.	TRBV6-5	TRBJ1-1	.	CASTLGGAAVEAFF	TGTGCCAGCACCCTAGGGGGGGCGGCGGTCGAAGCTTTCTTT
.	TRBV5-1	TRBJ1-1	TRBD1	CASSGDRGNTEAFF	TGCGCCAGCAGCGGAGACAGGGGGAACACTGAAGCTTTCTTT
.	TRBV11-1	TRBJ2-7	TRBD1	CASSLEQGAYEQYF	TGTGCCAGCAGCTTGGAACAGGGGGCTTACGAGCAGTACTTC
.	TRBV30	TRBJ1-1	.	CAWSEGNTEAFF	TGTGCCTGGAGTGAGGGGAACACTGAAGCTTTCTTT
.	TRBV3-1/TRBV3-2	TRBJ2-6	TRBD2	CASSQRGATISGANVLTF	TGTGCCAGCAGCCAGCGGGGGGCTACAATCTCTGGGGCCAACGTCCTGACTTTC
.	TRBV19	TRBJ2-3	TRBD2	CASSKGLASTDTQYF	TGTGCCAGTAGTAAGGGACTAGCGAGCACAGATACGCAGTATTTT
.	TRBV5-4	TRBJ1-2	TRBD1	CASSLRDRGGYTF	TGTGCCAGCAGCTTAAGGGACAGAGGAGGCTACACCTTC
.	TRBV11-2	TRBJ1-1	.	CASSYGRLGNTEAFF	TGTGCCAGCAGCTACGGGAGGTTGGGGAACACTGAAGCTTTCTTT
.	TRBV5-4	TRBJ2-7	TRBD1	CASSSAKPPGQGEQYF	TGTGCCAGCAGCTCAGCTAAGCCTCCGGGACAGGGTGAGCAGTACTTC
.	TRBV15	TRBJ1-1	.	CATSRGGQTGGTEAFF	TGTGCCACCAGCAGAGGAGGCCAAACCGGAGGGACTGAAGCTTTCTTT
.	TRBV6-5	TRBJ1-5	.	CASSPPGFQPQHF	TGTGCCAGCAGCCCCCCAGGGTTTCAGCCCCAGCATTTT
.	TRBV5-6	TRBJ2-7	.	CASSLTGTYEQYF	TGTGCCAGCAGCTTGACGGGAACCTACGAGCAGTACTTC
.	TRBV7-3	TRBJ2-5	.	CASSAGLQETQYF	TGTGCCAGCAGCGCGGGACTCCAAGAGACCCAGTACTTC
.	TRBV9	TRBJ1-1	.	CASSALTGNEAFF	TGTGCCAGCAGCGCCCTAACCGGGAATGAAGCTTTCTTT
.	TRBV9	TRBJ1-1	.	CASSVAGGGLGTEAFF	TGTGCCAGCAGCGTAGCGGGAGGGGGGCTGGGCACTGAAGCTTTCTTT
.	TRBV4-2	TRBJ2-5	TRBD1	CASSQTMGQQETQYF	TGTGCCAGCAGCCAAACCATGGGACAGCAAGAGACCCAGTACTTC
once	TRBV4-1	TRBJ2-1	TRBD2	CASSQSSIYTSGGYNEQFF	TGCGCCAGCAGCCAGAGCAGTATATATACTAGCGGGGGTTACAATGAGCAGTTCTTC
.	TRBV28	TRBJ2-7	.	CASSSPGRSTYEQYF	TGTGCCAGCAGCTCACCCGGACGGTCCACCTACGAGCAGTACTTC
.	TRBV10-3	TRBJ2-5	TRBD2	CAISESLASGGAGGRWSQYF	TGTGCCATCAGTGAGTCGTTGGCTAGCGGGGGGGCCGGCGGGCGATGGTCCCAGTACTTC
.	TRBV30	TRBJ1-2	TRBD1	CAWSAPGTVTYSGYTF	TGTGCCTGGAGTGCCCCCGGGACAGTGACATATAGTGGCTACACCTTC
.	TRBV5-6	TRBJ1-1	.	CASRYPGMNTEAFF	TGTGCCAGCCGCTACCCAGGCATGAACACTGAAGCTTTCTTT
.	TRBV28	TRBJ2-3	.	CASTPAAITDTQYF	TGTGCCAGCACTCCCGCAGCGATCACAGATACGCAGTATTTT
.	TRBV28	TRBJ2-5	.	CASSFATEETQYF	TGTGCCAGCAGTTTTGCGACCGAAGAGACCCAGTACTTC
.	TRBV18	TRBJ2-7	TRBD2	CASFPGLADYEQYF	TGTGCCAGCTTCCCGGGACTAGCGGATTACGAGCAGTACTTC
.	TRBV28	TRBJ1-5	.	CASSLYGGSNQPQHF	TGTGCCAGCAGTTTATATGGGGGTAGCAATCAGCCCCAGCATTTT
.	TRBV10-3	TRBJ2-1	TRBD2	CAIAPRGASGGVGFF	TGTGCCATCGCCCCCCGGGGGGCGAGCGGGGGGGTGGGGTTCTTC
.	TRBV3-1/TRBV3-2	TRBJ2-3	.	CASSQGAGPTDTQYF	TGTGCCAGCAGCCAGGGGGCAGGCCCGACAGATACGCAGTATTTT
once	TRBV7-8	TRBJ1-2	.	CASSLGQLSYGYTF	TGTGCCAGCAGCTTAGGACAGTTAAGCTATGGCTACACCTTC
.	TRBV3-1/TRBV3-2	TRBJ1-6	.	CASSQRSADNSPLHF	TGTGCCAGCAGCCAGAGGTCAGCAGACAATTCACCCCTCCACTTT
.	TRBV6-6	TRBJ2-7	.	CASSISGGTSYEQYF	TGTGCCAGCAGCATATCAGGAGGGACTTCCTACGAGCAGTACTTC
.	TRBV28	TRBJ1-5	.	CASSLSVSPNQPQHF	TGTGCCAGCAGCCTCTCCGTCAGCCCTAATCAGCCCCAGCATTTT